A selection of T cell receptor beta chains follows, all from one sample in a study of control samples from healthy donors and cancer patients. Generated by immunoSEQ multiplex PCR, the TCRdb table keeps only in-frame clones and is missing some. This table has about 170,000 clones, around 90% appearing once. Input material: blood. The receptors originated from a woman aged 30 to 39 in good health. Both conserved end residues are part of each CDR3. A D gene is named only where the DNA matches it firmly. Size is omitted from some rows. Given values are once, few, many or a class for expanded clones.

v_gene,d_gene,j_gene,abundance,CDR3aa,CDR3nt
TRBV11-3,TRBD1,TRBJ1-1,.,CASSFRDSRDTEAFF,TGTGCCAGCAGCTTCCGGGACAGTAGGGACACTGAAGCTTTCTTT
TRBV7-2,.,TRBJ2-3,.,CASSPRRGGLDTQYF,TGTGCCAGCAGCCCACGGAGGGGGGGGTTGGATACGCAGTATTTT
TRBV7-9,.,TRBJ2-3,once,CASSPQQRGTQYF,TGTGCCAGCAGCCCTCAACAACGGGGTACGCAGTATTTT
TRBV29-1,.,TRBJ1-4,few,CSVKGNEKLFF,TGCAGCGTGAAGGGGAATGAAAAACTGTTTTTT
TRBV5-1,TRBD2,TRBJ2-5,.,CASSTGGEETQYF,TGCGCCAGCTCCACCGGGGGGGAAGAGACCCAGTACTTC
TRBV28,TRBD1,TRBJ2-1,.,CASSLLGTVGYEQFF,TGTGCCAGCAGTTTATTGGGGACAGTGGGGTATGAGCAGTTCTTC
TRBV28,.,TRBJ1-5,many,CASSFGGQGNQPQHF,TGTGCCAGCAGTTTTGGGGGCCAGGGCAATCAGCCCCAGCATTTT
TRBV19,.,TRBJ2-1,many,CASRADQYNEQFF,TGTGCCAGTAGGGCAGACCAATACAATGAGCAGTTCTTC
TRBV19,.,TRBJ2-2,.,CASSIRQNTGELFF,TGTGCCAGTAGTATAAGGCAGAACACCGGGGAGCTGTTTTTT
TRBV24-1,.,TRBJ2-1,.,CATSFGVEQFF,TGTGCCACCAGTTTTGGTGTGGAACAGTTCTTC
TRBV13,TRBD2,TRBJ2-7,.,CASSRRVGTSGPPEQYF,TGTGCCAGCAGCCGGCGAGTGGGGACTAGCGGCCCTCCCGAGCAGTACTTC
TRBV11-3,TRBD2,TRBJ2-5,.,CASSLREGFETQYF,TGTGCCAGCAGCCTCCGGGAGGGCTTCGAGACCCAGTACTTC
TRBV4-1,.,TRBJ1-2,.,CASSQGPTDLYGYTF,TGCGCCAGCAGCCAAGGACCGACCGACCTCTATGGCTACACCTTC
TRBV30,TRBD1,TRBJ1-2,.,CAWSVQGRDGYTF,TGTGCCTGGAGTGTACAGGGGAGAGATGGCTACACCTTC
TRBV7-9,TRBD2,TRBJ2-1,.,CASVLAGTYNEQFF,TGTGCCAGCGTGCTAGCGGGGACCTACAATGAGCAGTTCTTC
TRBV19,TRBD1,TRBJ1-1,.,CASSMGQGGNTEAFF,TGTGCCAGTAGTATGGGACAGGGGGGGAACACTGAAGCTTTCTTT
TRBV28,.,TRBJ1-6,.,CASQKGSYNSPLHF,TGTGCCAGCCAGAAGGGGTCCTATAATTCACCCCTCCACTTT